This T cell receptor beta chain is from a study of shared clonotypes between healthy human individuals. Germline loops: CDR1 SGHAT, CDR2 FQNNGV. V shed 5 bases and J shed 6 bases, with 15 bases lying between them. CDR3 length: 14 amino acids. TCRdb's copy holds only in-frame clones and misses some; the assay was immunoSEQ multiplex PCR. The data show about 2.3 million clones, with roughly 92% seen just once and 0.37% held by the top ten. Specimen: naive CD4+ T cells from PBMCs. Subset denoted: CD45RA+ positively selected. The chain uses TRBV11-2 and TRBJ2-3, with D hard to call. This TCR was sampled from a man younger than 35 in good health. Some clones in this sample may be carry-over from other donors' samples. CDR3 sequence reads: CASSHNKDFDTQYF. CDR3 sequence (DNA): TGTGCCAGCAGCCACAATAAAGACTTCGATACGCAGTATTTT. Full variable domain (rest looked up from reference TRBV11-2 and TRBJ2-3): EAGVAQSPRYKIIEKRQSVAFWCNPISGHATLYWYQQILGQGPKLLIQFQNNGVVDDSQLPKDRFSAERLKGVDSTLKIQPAKLEDSAVYLCASSHNKDFDTQYFGPGTRLTVL.